The 6 T cell receptor beta chains below were found in one sample sequenced in a study of post-analysis software for immune sequencing data. Findings of the study overall: Included in a set of roughly five TRBV segments more frequent in patients than controls were TRBV5-6, TRBV5-1 and TRBV20-1.

Antigen specificity for these receptors is unknown. Each TCR beta cDNA library carried unique molecular identifiers. TCRdb recomputed calls from the PCR reads with MiXCR, one row per CDR3 protein. This repertoire shows around 710,000 distinct CDR3 sequences, 46% found once; its top ten account for approximately 4.4%. Sequenced material: blood. Source of these receptors: a girl between 10 and 17 years old with multiple sclerosis.

V gene TRBV12-3 or TRBV12-4 combines with J gene TRBJ2-7; TRBD1 might be the D (6 bases). V lost 5 bases and J 0 bases, leaving 17 bases between the germline ends. The CDR3 covers 16 residues. This chain's CDR3 is CASSPPTDRPSYEQYF. CDR3 nucleotide sequence: TGTGCCAGCAGTCCCCCCACGGACAGACCCTCCTACGAGCAGTACTTC.

This clonotype has only one observation. V and J are TRBV5-1 and TRBJ2-7, with 9 bases aligning to TRBD2. The tail of the sequence fits TRBJ2-5 better, so the J call may be wrong. There are 17 residues in the CDR3. Germline loops: CDR1 SGHRS, CDR2 YFSETQ. The CDR3 nucleotides read TGCGCCAGCAGCTTGTACCCTAGCGGGATTGGACAGGAGACCCAGTACTTC. It translates to CASSLYPSGIGQETQYF.

The V and J genes are TRBV14 and TRBJ1-6; D gene uncertain. The V end was cut by 4 bases, the J end by 7 bases, with 5 bases between. The germline V gene has CDR1 SGHDN and CDR2 FVKESK. This CDR3 spans 12 amino acids. CDR3 nucleotide sequence: TGTGCCAGCAGCCCCTGGAATTCACCCCTCCACTTT. It encodes CASSPWNSPLHF.

The chain couples TRBV20-1 to TRBJ2-1; 7 bases map to TRBD1. CDR1 and CDR2 from the germline V gene are DFQATT and SNEGSKA (reference sequence). With V trimmed by 6 bases and J by 4 bases, 3 bases remained unmatched. The CDR3 covers 12 residues. CDR3 region: CSAPDRYNEQFF. In DNA form, the CDR3 reads TGCAGTGCGCCGGACAGGTACAATGAGCAGTTCTTC.

This chain connects TRBV7-2 to TRBJ2-4; 7 positions match TRBD1. Matching the DNA end better, TRBJ2-7 makes the J call doubtful. The CDR3 is 18 residues long. CDR1 and CDR2 (germline): SGHTA, FQGNSA. CDR3 sequence reads: CASSPLGVGGGFAYEQYF. The CDR3 coding sequence is TGTGCCAGCAGCCCCTTGGGGGTAGGGGGCGGGTTCGCGTACGAGCAGTACTTC.

The rearrangement links TRBV6-5 to TRBJ2-1; D may be TRBD1 or TRBD2 (5 bases each). V was trimmed by 11 bases and J by 8 bases, leaving 13 bases between them. The CDR3 has 11 residues. Germline lookup yields CDR1 MNHEY and CDR2 SVGAGI. The CDR3 DNA follows: TGTGCCGTGGGGGAAGGGGATGAGCAGTTCTTC. This gives the protein CAVGEGDEQFF.